The 27 T cell receptor beta chains below were found in one sample sequenced in a study of blood T cells in healthy people across ages. The use of a sample-barcoded 5' primer and a J-beta primer mix characterized a second PCR of about 7 to 12 cycles. Each CDR3 protein gets one entry after TCRdb re-called the 5' RACE reads with MiXCR. The sample lists roughly 1.5 million distinct CDR3 sequences, about 45% seen once, with under 5% in the top ten. Sample: blood. Receptors originate from a woman between 18 and 30 years old in good health.

The CDR3 region is CSVTKLIGMHGGEAFF. Here the CDR3 DNA reads TGCAGCGTAACTAAGTTGATAGGGATGCACGGGGGTGAAGCTTTCTTT. V gene TRBV29-1 combines with J gene TRBJ1-1; weak D call: TRBD1 (5 bases). V was trimmed by 6 bases and J by 7 bases, leaving 27 bases between them. The germline CDR1 and CDR2 sequences are SQVTM and ANQGSEA. This CDR3 has 16 residues.

This chain joins TRBV18 and TRBJ1-5, with TRBD1 matching over 9 bases. The J segment lost 5 bases and the V segment lost 3 bases, leaving 5 bases of the junction unmatched. The CDR3 consists of 15 residues. Germline V gene data show CDR1 as KGHSH and CDR2 as LQKENI. In DNA, the CDR3 is TGTGCCAGCTCACCGGGACAGGGTAATGATCAGCCCCAGCATTTT. Its protein is CASSPGQGNDQPQHF.

The CDR3 loop is CASSPLDRVHEQYF. CDR3 bases: TGTGCCAGCAGTCCCCTGGACAGGGTTCATGAGCAGTACTTC. The rearrangement links TRBV6-6 to TRBJ2-7; the match to TRBD1 covers 8 bases. Trimming removed 5 bases from V and 7 bases from J; junction bases left unmatched: 10. Germline V CDR1 and CDR2: MNHNY, SVGAGI (reference sequence). This CDR3 comprises 14 residues.

This clonotype was detected only once. This chain links TRBV20-1 with TRBJ1-2, with 7 bases aligning to TRBD1. Germline CDR1 DFQATT, CDR2 SNEGSKA (reference sequence). The CDR3 totals 14 residues. The CDR3 DNA sequence: TGCAGCCCTATGGGACAGCGAAGGTCCTATGGCTACACCTTC. This encodes CSPMGQRRSYGYTF.

V is TRBV6-2 or TRBV6-3 and J is TRBJ1-3; 12 nucleotides match TRBD1. The CDR3 has 23 residues. Losses at the gene ends were 0 bases for V and 0 bases for J; bases not matched to a gene: 18. CDR1 and CDR2 (germline): MNHEY, SVGEGT. CDR3 protein: CASSYSGYIPGQGALYSGNTIYF. In DNA, the CDR3 is TGTGCCAGCAGTTACTCGGGGTATATACCGGGACAGGGGGCCCTCTACTCTGGAAACACCATATATTTT.

This chain links TRBV12-3 or TRBV12-4 with TRBJ2-5; 9 bases agree with TRBD1. The J segment lost 2 bases and the V segment lost 4 bases, leaving 2 bases of the junction unmatched. The CDR3 is 14 residues long. The CDR3 spells CASSYDRGQETQYF. The CDR3 DNA follows: TGTGCCAGCAGTTATGACAGGGGGCAAGAGACCCAGTACTTC.

A remark on this clonotype: The junction departs from the called germline gene at one end, perhaps through a read error. The rearrangement joins TRBV5-1 to TRBJ2-7; 10 bases agree with TRBD1. Germline-derived CDR1 and CDR2 are SGHRS and YFSETQ. This CDR3 is 15 amino acids long. CDR3 DNA sequence: TGCACCAGCAGCCATGGGACAGGGGACTCCTACGAGCAGTACTTC. Translated, it gives CTSSHGTGDSYEQYF.

With regard to this clonotype: At one end the junction does not follow the germline gene, possibly because of a read error. This chain links TRBV4-1 with TRBJ1-5; no reliable D call. Germline V CDR1 and CDR2: MGHRA, YSYEKL. CDR3 size: 16 residues. The CDR3 spells CASSQAVYISNKPQHF. Here the CDR3 DNA reads TGCGCCAGCAGCCAAGCGGTTTACATTAGCAATAAGCCCCAGCATTTT.

The rearrangement joins TRBV4-1 to TRBJ2-5, with 8 bases matching TRBD1. The V segment lost 1 base and the J segment 4 bases; nucleotides outside the gene matches: 5. The CDR3 is 15 amino acids. Germline V CDR1 and CDR2: MGHRA, YSYEKL. In nucleotides, the CDR3 is TGCGCCAGCAGCCAAGTGGACAGGGCCGGAGAGACCCAGTACTTC. Translated: CASSQVDRAGETQYF.

On this clonotype itself: Just one base apart from a much larger clone, this may be a read error. The chain couples TRBV29-1 to TRBJ2-5; D might be TRBD2 (6 bases). Germline V gene sequence: CDR1 SQVTM, CDR2 ANQGSEA. V shed 8 bases and J shed 11 bases, with 18 bases lying between them. This CDR3 spans 11 amino acids. Here the CDR3 DNA reads TGCAGCTCTCGGGAGTACAATGAGCAGTACTTC. Protein product: CSSREYNEQYF.

In its sample, this clonotype was seen a few times. The chain is built from TRBV2 and TRBJ2-1, with D perhaps TRBD2 (6 bases). The CDR3 has 15 residues. Trimming took off 6 bases at V and 0 bases at J, with 12 bases between the two ends. Germline assignment: CDR1 SNHLY and CDR2 FYNNEI. The CDR3 DNA reads as TGTGCCAGCAGGGACCGGGGGTACTCCTACAATGAGCAGTTCTTC. It is translated as CASRDRGYSYNEQFF.

V usage is TRBV7-2 and J usage is TRBJ2-3; 7 bases align to TRBD1. The germline V gene has CDR1 SGHTA and CDR2 FQGNSA. V lost 1 base, J lost 2 bases, and 3 bases stayed unmatched. The CDR3 loop spans 15 amino acids. The CDR3 nucleotides read TGTGCCAGCAGCTTAGAGGGACAGACCACAGATACGCAGTATTTT. Its protein is CASSLEGQTTDTQYF.

There are a few counts of this clonotype. The chain has TRBV10-3 and TRBJ2-7; D may be TRBD1 (6 bases). The CDR3 has 14 residues. The germline gives CDR1 ENHRY, CDR2 SYGVKD. Trimming stripped 3 bases from V and 5 bases from J, with 14 bases between. The DNA of the CDR3 is TGTGCCATCAGTGACCCGGGACATGAGGACGAGCAGTACTTC. It specifies CAISDPGHEDEQYF.

V and J are TRBV12-3 or TRBV12-4 and TRBJ2-3; the D is unclear. The CDR3 has 11 residues. The germline V and J ends were trimmed by 10 bases and 15 bases, with 20 bases remaining between them. This CDR3 reads CANTSTDVQYF. As DNA, the CDR3 is TGTGCCAACACAAGCACAGATGTGCAATATTTT.

V usage is TRBV6-6 and J usage is TRBJ1-1; D ambiguous. CDR3 length equals 11 residues. V lost 2 bases to trimming and J lost 10 bases, with 8 bases between them. Germline V gives CDR1 MNHNY, CDR2 SVGAGI (reference sequence). This CDR3 reads CASSYIGSAFF. The CDR3 region has the DNA TGTGCCAGCAGTTACATCGGGTCAGCTTTCTTT.

The CDR3 loop reads CASSVGVGVGLSEKLFF. In DNA form, the CDR3 reads TGTGCCAGCAGCGTAGGTGTCGGGGTCGGTTTGAGCGAAAAACTGTTTTTT. The V gene is TRBV9, the J gene TRBJ1-4; no clear D gene. Deletions cut 0 bases from V and 8 bases from J, with 20 bases between. Germline CDR1 reads SGDLS; CDR2 reads YYNGEE. The CDR3 contains 17 residues.

The V gene is TRBV18, the J gene TRBJ2-3, with 8 positions matching TRBD1. Germline CDR1 and CDR2: KGHSH and LQKENI. The V segment lost 7 bases and the J segment 1 base; nucleotides outside the gene matches: 4. The length of the CDR3 is 14 residues. CDR3 in amino acids: CASWTGQGTDTQYF. Here the CDR3 DNA reads TGTGCCAGCTGGACAGGGCAAGGCACAGATACGCAGTATTTT.

This clonotype was observed a single time. Its ends do not fully match the called genes, so a read error is possible. The chain recombines TRBV6-4 with TRBJ2-1; the match to TRBD2 covers 8 bases. Germline assignment: CDR1 MRHNA and CDR2 SNTAGT. The CDR3 runs 16 residues. CDR3 amino acids: CASSDIPGTSNKEQFF. The CDR3 bases are TGTGCCAGCAGTGATATCCCCGGGACTAGTAACAAGGAGCAGTTCTTC.

The genes are TRBV12-3 or TRBV12-4 and TRBJ2-7; D ambiguous. V gave up 2 bases and J gave up 2 bases, with 10 bases separating them. The CDR3 extends over 14 amino acids. This chain's CDR3 is CASSLQPRTYEQYF. CDR3 nucleotides: TGTGCCAGCAGTTTACAGCCTAGAACCTACGAGCAGTACTTC.

In the case of this clonotype: Relative to the germline gene, one junction end is altered; a read error may explain this. The chain carries TRBV6-6 and TRBJ1-2; maybe TRBD1 (5 bases). From germline, CDR1 is MNHNY and CDR2 SVGAGI (reference sequence). This CDR3 is built from 15 residues. The CDR3 is CASSYSPGRRYGYTF. The CDR3 bases are TGTGCCAGCAGCTACTCCCCGGGACGCCGGTATGGCTACACCTTC.

This clonotype appeared a few times. The rearrangement links TRBV9 to TRBJ1-5, with D possibly TRBD1 on 5 matching bases. The V gene lost 4 bases and the J gene lost 6 bases, with 17 bases spanning the gap. CDR1 and CDR2 (germline): SGDLS, YYNGEE. This CDR3 has 15 amino acids. CDR3 in amino acids: CASSPTAGGFQPQHF. The CDR3 DNA reads as TGTGCCAGCAGCCCCACTGCGGGGGGATTTCAGCCCCAGCATTTT.

The V call is TRBV6-2 or TRBV6-3, the J call TRBJ2-7, with 7 bases identical to TRBD2. Trimming removed 8 bases from V and 2 bases from J; junction bases left unmatched: 6. The CDR3 is 13 amino acids. CDR1 is MNHEY, CDR2 SVGEGT, per germline. The chain's CDR3 is CASLASGTYEQYF. CDR3 DNA sequence: TGTGCCAGCCTGGCTAGCGGAACCTACGAGCAGTACTTC.

Points on this clonotype: It may be a read error: a sequence one base away is much more abundant. The J gene is TRBJ1-1, the V gene TRBV29-1; D gene ambiguous. Germline V CDR1 and CDR2: SQVTM, ANQGSEA. The V end lost 7 bases, the J end lost 0 bases, and 12 bases lay between the germline ends. The CDR3 runs to 13 residues. In DNA form, the CDR3 reads TGCAGCGCCCGAGGAGTTATGAACACTGAAGCTTTCTTT. As protein: CSARGVMNTEAFF. Together with reference TRBV29-1 and TRBJ1-1, the CDR3 gives the full variable domain: SAVISQKPSRDICQRGTSLTIQCQVDSQVTMMFWYRQQPGQSLTLIATANQGSEATYESGFVIDKFPISRPNLTFSTLTVSNMSPEDSSIYLCSARGVMNTEAFFGQGTRLTVV.

This clonotype was picked up a small number of times. The chain uses TRBV6-5 and TRBJ2-1; 7 nucleotides line up with TRBD1. Germline V CDR1 and CDR2: MNHEY, SVGAGI. With V trimmed by 6 bases and J by 6 bases, 5 bases remained unmatched. This CDR3 has 13 residues. Here the CDR3 DNA reads TGTGCCAGCAGCTCAGACAGGGCCAATGAGCAGTTCTTC. This encodes CASSSDRANEQFF.

This clonotype was detected a few times. This rearrangement joins TRBV7-2 to TRBJ1-2; weak D call: TRBD1 (5 bases). The CDR3 contains 13 residues. Germline CDR1 reads SGHTA; CDR2 reads FQGNSA. The V end lost 1 base, the J end lost 9 bases, and 12 bases lay between the germline ends. The CDR3 is CASSLEGSQRYTF. The CDR3 region has the DNA TGTGCCAGCAGCTTAGAGGGGAGTCAACGCTACACCTTC.

This clonotype was counted once. The chain recombines TRBV2 with TRBJ1-1; D call uncertain. The CDR3 is 12 amino acids. CDR1 SNHLY and CDR2 FYNNEI come from the germline V gene. Trimming removed 10 bases at V and 0 bases at J, with 9 bases between. CDR3 protein: CAILIVNTEAFF. In nucleotides, the CDR3 is TGTGCCATCCTGATCGTGAACACTGAAGCTTTCTTT.

The chain uses TRBV7-6 and TRBJ1-1; unclear D gene. Germline-derived CDR1 and CDR2 are SGHVS and FNYEAQ. The CDR3 spans 14 residues. The V end lost 5 bases, the J end lost 1 base, and 11 bases lay between the germline ends. The CDR3 sequence: CASSLEDWNTEAFF. The CDR3 nucleotides are TGTGCCAGCAGCCTAGAGGACTGGAACACTGAAGCTTTCTTT.